These T cell receptor beta chains were read from a single sample in a study of cytomegalovirus exposure and HLA in healthy donors. The table came from immunoSEQ multiplex PCR; TCRdb's copy has only in-frame clones and leaves some out. The sample carries approximately 70,000 clones, 55% to 75% recorded once. Source material: PBMCs. The receptors come from a woman in her 40s in good health and CMV-seropositive. CDR3s include the opening cysteine and the closing phenylalanine or tryptophan. The D gene is left open where the match is weak. Clone size, where shown, is once, few, many, or a class for clones that have expanded.

. | TRBJ2-1 | TRBD1 | TRBV7-3 | CASSVGTGVYNEQFF | TGTGCCAGCAGCGTCGGGACAGGGGTTTACAATGAGCAGTTCTTC
. | TRBJ1-2 | . | TRBV6-5 | CASSYSIQGGYTF | TGTGCCAGCAGTTACTCGATCCAGGGTGGCTACACCTTC
. | TRBJ2-5 | TRBD2 | TRBV4-2 | CASSHFTPTSGGAAETQYF | TGTGCCAGCAGCCACTTTACCCCTACTAGCGGGGGGGCCGCGGAGACCCAGTACTTC
. | TRBJ2-3 | . | TRBV7-9 | CASGSRTSTDTQYF | TGTGCCAGCGGCTCGCGAACTAGCACAGATACGCAGTATTTT
. | TRBJ2-7 | TRBD1 | TRBV11-2 | CASSLGQGGEQYF | TGTGCCAGCAGCTTGGGACAGGGTGGCGAGCAGTACTTC
few | TRBJ2-3 | TRBD1 | TRBV5-1 | CASRETGNTDTQYF | TGCGCCAGCAGAGAGACAGGGAACACAGATACGCAGTATTTT
. | TRBJ2-5 | TRBD1 | TRBV5-1 | CASSLVDRTQETQYF | TGCGCCAGCAGCTTGGTGGACAGGACCCAAGAGACCCAGTACTTC
. | TRBJ1-1 | TRBD1 | TRBV5-1 | CASKGQGLNTEAFF | TGCGCCAGCAAGGGACAGGGATTGAACACTGAAGCTTTCTTT
few | TRBJ1-1 | TRBD1 | TRBV5-1 | CASSSETGDGNTEAFF | TGCGCCAGCAGCTCCGAGACAGGGGATGGGAACACTGAAGCTTTCTTT
. | TRBJ2-3 | . | TRBV2 | CASSEVRGSDTQYF | TGTGCCAGCAGTGAAGTTCGGGGGTCAGATACGCAGTATTTT
few | TRBJ2-7 | TRBD1 | TRBV5-4 | CASSYTGGKGEQYF | TGTGCCAGCAGCTACACAGGGGGCAAGGGCGAGCAGTACTTC
. | TRBJ1-1 | TRBD1 | TRBV5-4 | CASSADRMNTEAFF | TGTGCCAGCAGCGCGGACAGGATGAACACTGAAGCTTTCTTT
. | TRBJ2-3 | . | TRBV6-6 | CASILTRSSDTQYF | TGTGCCAGCATCCTAACTAGGAGCTCAGATACGCAGTATTTT
. | TRBJ2-7 | TRBD2 | TRBV7-7 | CASSPSGADEQYF | TGTGCTAGCAGCCCCAGCGGGGCCGACGAGCAGTACTTC
. | TRBJ2-1 | TRBD1 | TRBV19 | CASSILPDREQFF | TGTGCCAGTAGTATCTTACCGGACAGGGAGCAGTTCTTC
. | TRBJ2-3 | . | TRBV11-3 | CASSLGFLQGPGADTQYF | TGTGCCAGCAGCTTAGGGTTCCTTCAGGGGCCCGGGGCAGATACGCAGTATTTT
. | TRBJ2-7 | TRBD1 | TRBV6-7 | CASSKLTGVYEQYF | TGTGCCAGCAGTAAACTAACAGGGGTATACGAGCAGTACTTC
once | TRBJ2-7 | . | TRBV30 | CAWTVSSYEQYF | TGTGCCTGGACTGTCTCCTCCTACGAGCAGTACTTC
. | TRBJ1-1 | . | TRBV6-1 | CASTRTLSGAEAFF | TGTGCCAGCACCCGAACATTAAGTGGGGCCGAAGCTTTCTTT
. | TRBJ2-3 | . | TRBV6-6 | CASRLGVTSTDTQYF | TGTGCCAGCAGGCTCGGAGTTACCAGCACAGATACGCAGTATTTT
. | TRBJ1-1 | TRBD1 | TRBV7-8 | CASSLAETGAEAFF | TGTGCCAGCAGCTTAGCGGAAACAGGGGCTGAAGCTTTCTTT
few | TRBJ2-7 | . | TRBV4-2 | CASSQLDGTPGYEQYF | TGTGCCAGCAGCCAACTTGACGGGACACCCGGCTACGAGCAGTACTTC
. | TRBJ1-4 | . | TRBV6-5 | CASSYEGYRVGEKLFF | TGTGCCAGCAGTTACGAGGGGTACAGGGTTGGTGAAAAACTGTTTTTT
. | TRBJ1-2 | . | TRBV6-5 | CATGQLNYGYTF | TGTGCCACCGGACAGTTAAACTATGGCTACACCTTC
. | TRBJ2-3 | TRBD2 | TRBV29-1 | CSVEDRAAGATDTQYF | TGCAGCGTTGAAGATCGGGCAGCGGGGGCCACAGATACGCAGTATTTT
. | TRBJ1-4 | TRBD1 | TRBV6-1 | CASTETYQGDEKLFF | TGTGCCAGCACCGAAACGTACCAGGGGGATGAAAAACTGTTTTTT
. | TRBJ2-4 | . | TRBV7-2 | CASSSQRSGGLAKNIQYF | TGTGCCAGCAGCTCCCAGAGGTCGGGCGGGCTAGCCAAAAACATTCAGTACTTC
. | TRBJ1-5 | . | TRBV2 | CASRPELNQPQHF | TGTGCCAGCAGGCCGGAGCTCAATCAGCCCCAGCATTTT
. | TRBJ1-1 | . | TRBV27 | CASSLSRYTEAFF | TGTGCCAGCAGTTTAAGCAGGTACACTGAAGCTTTCTTT
. | TRBJ1-4 | TRBD1 | TRBV6-6 | CASSYEGDREKLFF | TGTGCCAGCAGTTACGAGGGGGACAGGGAAAAACTGTTTTTT
. | TRBJ1-1 | . | TRBV5-6 | CASSSGPEQGRGTEAFF | TGTGCCAGCAGCTCAGGACCCGAACAGGGAAGGGGCACTGAAGCTTTCTTT
. | TRBJ2-7 | TRBD1 | TRBV10-1 | CASRDPLADRVSLEQYF | TGCGCCAGCAGGGATCCTCTTGCGGACAGGGTGTCCTTGGAGCAGTACTTC
. | TRBJ2-3 | TRBD2 | TRBV10-3 | CAISEQPAGGITDTQYF | TGTGCCATCAGTGAGCAGCCAGCGGGGGGAATCACAGATACGCAGTATTTT
. | TRBJ2-3 | . | TRBV5-6 | CASSFYGEGGGTDTQYF | TGTGCCAGCAGCTTTTACGGAGAAGGAGGGGGCACAGATACGCAGTATTTT
few | TRBJ1-5 | . | TRBV10-3 | CAIRRQVNQPQHF | TGTGCCATCAGGAGACAGGTCAATCAGCCCCAGCATTTT
. | TRBJ1-5 | . | TRBV7-9 | CASSFERDQPQHF | TGTGCCAGCAGCTTCGAGAGGGATCAGCCCCAGCATTTT
. | TRBJ2-3 | . | TRBV6-5 | CASSYRGTDTQYF | TGTGCCAGCAGTTACCGAGGCACAGATACGCAGTATTTT
. | TRBJ1-2 | . | TRBV5-6 | CASSFTGTDYGYTF | TGTGCCAGCAGCTTTACAGGGACCGATTATGGCTACACCTTC
. | TRBJ2-1 | . | TRBV7-9 | CSSSLELGGQFF | TGTTCCAGCAGCTTAGAACTGGGGGGGCAGTTCTTC
. | TRBJ2-3 | TRBD2 | TRBV30 | CACRRSGGATDTQYF | TGTGCCTGTAGGCGGAGCGGGGGGGCGACAGATACGCAGTATTTT
. | TRBJ2-2 | TRBD2 | TRBV5-6 | CASRGPGLAGGNTGELFF | TGTGCCAGCAGGGGCCCGGGACTAGCGGGAGGCAACACCGGGGAGCTGTTTTTT
. | TRBJ2-7 | . | TRBV11-2 | CASSLGGMGAQYF | TGTGCCAGCAGCTTAGGAGGTATGGGGGCGCAGTACTTC
. | TRBJ2-7 | TRBD2 | TRBV9 | CASSVDSGGYYEQYF | TGTGCCAGCAGCGTAGACAGCGGGGGGTACTACGAGCAGTACTTC
few | TRBJ2-4 | TRBD2 | TRBV6-1 | CASSESGGNIQYF | TGTGCCAGCAGTGAAAGCGGGGGAAACATTCAGTACTTC
. | TRBJ1-1 | TRBD1 | TRBV5-1 | CASSLQGLDTEAFF | TGCGCCAGCAGCTTACAGGGGCTGGACACTGAAGCTTTCTTT
. | TRBJ2-7 | TRBD1 | TRBV27 | CASSDRGNEQYF | TGTGCCAGCTCGGACAGGGGTAACGAGCAGTACTTC
. | TRBJ2-2 | TRBD1 | TRBV5-1 | CASSLGTAYTGELFF | TGCGCCAGCAGCCTCGGGACAGCGTACACCGGGGAGCTGTTTTTT
. | TRBJ1-1 | TRBD1 | TRBV5-4 | CASTKGARDTEAFF | TGTGCCAGCACCAAGGGGGCTCGCGACACTGAAGCTTTCTTT
. | TRBJ1-2 | . | TRBV19 | CASSIVSGNRYGYTF | TGTGCCAGTAGTATAGTTTCCGGGAACCGCTATGGCTACACCTTC
. | TRBJ2-2 | TRBD2 | TRBV7-9 | CASSFGTTHTGELFF | TGTGCCAGCAGCTTTGGGACTACCCACACCGGGGAGCTGTTTTTT
. | TRBJ1-5 | TRBD1 | TRBV5-6 | CASSFLGTGNQPQHF | TGTGCCAGCAGCTTCCTCGGGACAGGCAATCAGCCCCAGCATTTT